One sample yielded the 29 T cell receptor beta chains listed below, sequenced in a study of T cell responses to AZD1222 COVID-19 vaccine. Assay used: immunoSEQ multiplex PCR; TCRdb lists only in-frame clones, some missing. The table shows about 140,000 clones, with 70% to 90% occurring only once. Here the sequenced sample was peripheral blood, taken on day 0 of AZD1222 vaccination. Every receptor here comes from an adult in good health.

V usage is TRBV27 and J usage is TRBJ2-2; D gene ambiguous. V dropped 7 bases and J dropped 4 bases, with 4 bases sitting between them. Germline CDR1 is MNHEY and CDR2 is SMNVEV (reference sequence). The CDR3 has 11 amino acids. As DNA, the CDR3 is TGTGCCAGCACGGCCACCGGGGAGCTGTTTTTT. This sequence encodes CASTATGELFF.

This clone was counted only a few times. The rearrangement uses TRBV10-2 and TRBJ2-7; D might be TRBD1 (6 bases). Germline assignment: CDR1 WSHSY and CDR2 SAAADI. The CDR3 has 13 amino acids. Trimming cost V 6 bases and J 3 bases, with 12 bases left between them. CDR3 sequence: CASRSGQNYEQYF. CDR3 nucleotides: TGCGCCAGCAGATCCGGACAGAACTACGAGCAGTACTTC.

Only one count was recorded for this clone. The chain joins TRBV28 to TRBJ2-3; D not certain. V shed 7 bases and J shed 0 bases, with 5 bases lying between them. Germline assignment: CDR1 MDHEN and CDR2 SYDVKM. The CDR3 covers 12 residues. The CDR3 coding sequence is TGTGCCAGCACAACCAGCACAGATACGCAGTATTTT. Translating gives CASTTSTDTQYF.

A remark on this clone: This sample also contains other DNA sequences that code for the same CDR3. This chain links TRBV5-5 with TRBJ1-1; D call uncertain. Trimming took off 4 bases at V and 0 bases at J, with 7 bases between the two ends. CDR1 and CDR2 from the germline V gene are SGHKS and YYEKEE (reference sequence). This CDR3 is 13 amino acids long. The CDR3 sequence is CASSPDLNTEAFF. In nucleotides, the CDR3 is TGTGCCAGCAGCCCGGACCTGAACACTGAAGCTTTCTTT.

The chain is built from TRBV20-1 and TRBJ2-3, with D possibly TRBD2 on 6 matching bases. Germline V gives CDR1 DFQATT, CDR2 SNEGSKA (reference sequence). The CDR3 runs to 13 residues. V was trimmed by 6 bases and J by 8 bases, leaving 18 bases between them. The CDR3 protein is CSASPVEAGTQYF. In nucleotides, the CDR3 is TGCAGTGCCAGTCCTGTGGAAGCGGGTACGCAGTATTTT.

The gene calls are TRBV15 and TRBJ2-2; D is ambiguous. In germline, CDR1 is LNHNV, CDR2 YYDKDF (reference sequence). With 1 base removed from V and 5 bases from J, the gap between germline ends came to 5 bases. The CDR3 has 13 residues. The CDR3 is CATSRGGTGELFF. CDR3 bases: TGTGCCACCAGCAGAGGGGGAACCGGGGAGCTGTTTTTT.

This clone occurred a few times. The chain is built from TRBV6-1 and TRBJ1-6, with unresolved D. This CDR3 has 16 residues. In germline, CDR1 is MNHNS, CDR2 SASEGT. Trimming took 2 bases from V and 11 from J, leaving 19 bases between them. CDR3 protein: CASSERLRTGSTPLHF. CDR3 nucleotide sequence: TGTGCCAGCAGTGAAAGGCTTAGGACGGGGAGTACACCCCTCCACTTT.

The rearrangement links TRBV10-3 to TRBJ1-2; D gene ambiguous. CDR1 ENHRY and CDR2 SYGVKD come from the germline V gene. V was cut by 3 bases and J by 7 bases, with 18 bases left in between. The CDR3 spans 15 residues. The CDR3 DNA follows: TGTGCCATCAGTGATTGGCGAAATCCGTCGTCTGGCTACACCTTC. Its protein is CAISDWRNPSSGYTF.

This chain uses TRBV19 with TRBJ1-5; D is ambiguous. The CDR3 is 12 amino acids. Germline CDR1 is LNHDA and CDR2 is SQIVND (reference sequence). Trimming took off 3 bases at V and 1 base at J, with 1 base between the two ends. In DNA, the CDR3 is TGTGCCAGTAGTATGAGCAATCAGCCCCAGCATTTT. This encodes CASSMSNQPQHF.

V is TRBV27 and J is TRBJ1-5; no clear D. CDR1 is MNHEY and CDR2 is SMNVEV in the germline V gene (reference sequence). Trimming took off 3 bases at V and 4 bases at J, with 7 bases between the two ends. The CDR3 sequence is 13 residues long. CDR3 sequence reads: CASSFAVNQPQHF. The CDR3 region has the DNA TGTGCCAGCAGTTTCGCAGTAAATCAGCCCCAGCATTTT.

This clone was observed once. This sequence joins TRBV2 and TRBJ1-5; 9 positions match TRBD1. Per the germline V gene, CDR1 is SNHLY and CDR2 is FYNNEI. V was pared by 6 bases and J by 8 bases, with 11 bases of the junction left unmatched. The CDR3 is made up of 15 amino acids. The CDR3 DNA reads TGTGCCAGCAGGTATATCCGGGACAGGGAGGAGCCCCAGCATTTT. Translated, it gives CASRYIRDREEPQHF.

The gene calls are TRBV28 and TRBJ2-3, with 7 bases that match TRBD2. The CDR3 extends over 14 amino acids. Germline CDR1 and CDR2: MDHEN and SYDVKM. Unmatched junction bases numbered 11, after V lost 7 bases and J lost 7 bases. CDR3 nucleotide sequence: TGTGCCAGCAAGGACGGCGGGAGCGGATATACGCAGTATTTT. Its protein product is CASKDGGSGYTQYF.

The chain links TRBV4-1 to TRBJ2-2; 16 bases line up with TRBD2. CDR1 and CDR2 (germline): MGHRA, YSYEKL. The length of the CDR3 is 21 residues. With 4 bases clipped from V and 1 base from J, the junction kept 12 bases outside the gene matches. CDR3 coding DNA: TGCGCCAGCAGCCGGAAGGACCCGGGACTAGCGGGGGGGCGGAACACCGGGGAGCTGTTTTTT. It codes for CASSRKDPGLAGGRNTGELFF.

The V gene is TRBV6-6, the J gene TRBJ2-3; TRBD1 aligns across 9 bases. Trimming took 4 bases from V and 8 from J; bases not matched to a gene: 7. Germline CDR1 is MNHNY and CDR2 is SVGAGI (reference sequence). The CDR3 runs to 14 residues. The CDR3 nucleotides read TGTGCCAGCAGTTGGGACAGGGCAGGGGGTACGCAGTATTTT. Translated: CASSWDRAGGTQYF.

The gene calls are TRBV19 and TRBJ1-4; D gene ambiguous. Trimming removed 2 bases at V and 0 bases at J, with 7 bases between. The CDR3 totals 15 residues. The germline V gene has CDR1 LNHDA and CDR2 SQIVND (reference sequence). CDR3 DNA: TGTGCCAGTAGTATAACGTCAACAACTAATGAAAAACTGTTTTTT. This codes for CASSITSTTNEKLFF. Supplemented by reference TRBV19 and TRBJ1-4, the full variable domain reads DGGITQSPKYLFRKEGQNVTLSCEQNLNHDAMYWYRQDPGQGLRLIYYSQIVNDFQKGDIAEGYSVSREKKESFPLTVTSAQKNPTAFYLCASSITSTTNEKLFFGSGTQLSVL.

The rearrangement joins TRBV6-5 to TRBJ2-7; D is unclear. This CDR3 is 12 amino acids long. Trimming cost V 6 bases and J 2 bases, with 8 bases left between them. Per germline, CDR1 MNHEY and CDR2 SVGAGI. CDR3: CASSKTTYEQYF. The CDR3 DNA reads TGTGCCAGCAGCAAAACTACCTACGAGCAGTACTTC.

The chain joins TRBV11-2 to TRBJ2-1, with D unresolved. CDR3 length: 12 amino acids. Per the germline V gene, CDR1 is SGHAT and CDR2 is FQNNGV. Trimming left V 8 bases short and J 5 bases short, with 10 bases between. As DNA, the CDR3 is TGTGCCAGCCGAGGAAGCCACAATGAGCAGTTCTTC. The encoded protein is CASRGSHNEQFF. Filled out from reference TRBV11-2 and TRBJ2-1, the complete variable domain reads EAGVAQSPRYKIIEKRQSVAFWCNPISGHATLYWYQQILGQGPKLLIQFQNNGVVDDSQLPKDRFSAERLKGVDSTLKIQPAKLEDSAVYLCASRGSHNEQFFGPGTRLTVL.

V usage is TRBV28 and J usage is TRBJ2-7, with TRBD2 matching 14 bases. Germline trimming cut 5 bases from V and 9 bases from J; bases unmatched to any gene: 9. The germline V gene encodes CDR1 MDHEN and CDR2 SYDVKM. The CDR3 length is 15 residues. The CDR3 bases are TGTGCCAGCAGTGCCTCCGGGACTAGCGGGAGAGGGCAGTACTTC. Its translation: CASSASGTSGRGQYF. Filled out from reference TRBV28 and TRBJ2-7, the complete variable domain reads DVKVTQSSRYLVKRTGEKVFLECVQDMDHENMFWYRQDPGLGLRLIYFSYDVKMKEKGDIPEGYSVSREKKERFSLILESASTNQTSMYLCASSASGTSGRGQYFGPGTRLTVT.

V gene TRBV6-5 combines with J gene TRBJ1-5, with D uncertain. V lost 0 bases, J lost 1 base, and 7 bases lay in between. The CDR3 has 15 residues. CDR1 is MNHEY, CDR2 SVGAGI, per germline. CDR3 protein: CASSYSMTSNQPQHF. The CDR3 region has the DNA TGTGCCAGCAGTTACTCTATGACCAGCAATCAGCCCCAGCATTTT.

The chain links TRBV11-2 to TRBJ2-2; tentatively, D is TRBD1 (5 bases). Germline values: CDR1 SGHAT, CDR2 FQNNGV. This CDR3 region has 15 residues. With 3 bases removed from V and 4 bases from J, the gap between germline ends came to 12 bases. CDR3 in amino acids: CASSFTTGSTGELFF. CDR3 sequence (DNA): TGTGCCAGCAGCTTCACTACAGGATCCACCGGGGAGCTGTTTTTT.

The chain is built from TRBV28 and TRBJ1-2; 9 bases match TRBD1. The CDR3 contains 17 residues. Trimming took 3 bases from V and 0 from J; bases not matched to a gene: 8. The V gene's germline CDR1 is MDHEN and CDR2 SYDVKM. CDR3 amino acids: CASSFSGTGPANYGYTF. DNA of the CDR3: TGTGCCAGCAGTTTCTCCGGGACAGGGCCAGCTAACTATGGCTACACCTTC.

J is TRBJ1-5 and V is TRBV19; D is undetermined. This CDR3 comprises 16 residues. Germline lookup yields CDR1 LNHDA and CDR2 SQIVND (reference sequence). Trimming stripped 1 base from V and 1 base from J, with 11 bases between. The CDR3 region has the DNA TGTGCCAGTAGTATAGGGGTAGGGATAAGCAATCAGCCCCAGCATTTT. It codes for CASSIGVGISNQPQHF.

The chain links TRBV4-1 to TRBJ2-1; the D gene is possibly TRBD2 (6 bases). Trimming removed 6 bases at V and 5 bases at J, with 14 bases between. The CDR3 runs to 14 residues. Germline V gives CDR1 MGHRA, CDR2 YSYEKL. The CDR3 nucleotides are TGCGCCAGCAGTCGGAGGGCCCTCGACAATGAGCAGTTCTTC. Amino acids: CASSRRALDNEQFF.

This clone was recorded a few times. CDR3 amino acids: CASSPRTGDIYEQYF. In DNA form, the CDR3 reads TGTGCCAGTAGTCCCCGGACAGGGGATATCTACGAGCAGTACTTC. The chain carries TRBV19 and TRBJ2-7, with TRBD1 matching 9 bases. There are 15 residues in the CDR3. CDR1 LNHDA and CDR2 SQIVND come from the germline V gene (reference sequence). Trimming took 5 bases from V and 3 from J; bases not matched to a gene: 8.

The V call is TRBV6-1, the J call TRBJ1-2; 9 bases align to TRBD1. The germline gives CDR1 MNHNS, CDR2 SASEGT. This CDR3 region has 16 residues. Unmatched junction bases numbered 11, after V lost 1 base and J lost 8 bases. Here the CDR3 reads CASSEGDGQGRMGYTF. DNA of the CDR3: TGTGCCAGCAGTGAAGGGGACGGACAGGGGCGTATGGGCTACACCTTC.

CDR3 sequence: CASSLGVAGGPRYEQYF. The CDR3 coding sequence is TGTGCCAGCAGTTTAGGCGTAGCGGGAGGGCCGCGATACGAGCAGTACTTC. The genes are TRBV28 and TRBJ2-7; 11 nucleotides line up with TRBD2. The CDR3 totals 17 residues. V gave up 2 bases and J gave up 4 bases; unmatched junction bases: 10. Germline V gene lookup returns CDR1 MDHEN and CDR2 SYDVKM.

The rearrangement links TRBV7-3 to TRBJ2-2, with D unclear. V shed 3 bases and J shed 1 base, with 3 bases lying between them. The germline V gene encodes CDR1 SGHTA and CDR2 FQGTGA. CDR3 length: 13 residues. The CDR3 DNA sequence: TGTGCCAGCAGCTTGGGGAACACCGGGGAGCTGTTTTTT. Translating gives CASSLGNTGELFF.

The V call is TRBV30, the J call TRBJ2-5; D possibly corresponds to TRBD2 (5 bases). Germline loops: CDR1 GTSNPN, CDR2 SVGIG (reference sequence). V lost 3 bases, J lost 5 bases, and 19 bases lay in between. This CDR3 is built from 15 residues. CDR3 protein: CAWRTGIGYLETQYF. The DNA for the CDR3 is TGTGCCTGGAGGACGGGGATCGGGTATTTGGAGACCCAGTACTTC.

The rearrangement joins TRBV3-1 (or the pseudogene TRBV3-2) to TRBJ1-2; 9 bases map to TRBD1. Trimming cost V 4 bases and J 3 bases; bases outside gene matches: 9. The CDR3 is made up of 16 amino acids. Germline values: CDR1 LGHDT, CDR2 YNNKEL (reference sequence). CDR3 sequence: CASSPPGQGLYYGYTF. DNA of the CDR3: TGTGCCAGCAGCCCCCCGGGACAGGGCCTTTACTATGGCTACACCTTC.